This T cell receptor beta chain was recovered during a study of cytomegalovirus exposure and HLA in healthy donors. Findings and caveats of the study: In a later analysis, a missense DCLRE1C variant was linked to TCR beta V- and J-gene trimming. The study reported that TCR beta sequences accurately predicted HLA-A and HLA-B alleles in most subjects. The authors enumerated some 170 TCR beta chains as linked to cytomegalovirus.

Details on this clone: Its antigen is currently unknown.

PCR employed 60 Vbeta and 13 Jbeta primers. Clones were sequenced by immunoSEQ multiplex PCR, and TCRdb holds only the in-frame ones, with some missing. The table includes roughly 110,000 clones, approximately 80% detected once. The CDR3 runs to 13 residues. V was clipped by 3 bases and J by 0 bases, with 8 bases between them. Germline-derived CDR1 and CDR2 are SQVTM and ANQGSEA. The sequence came from a woman younger than 35 in good health and CMV-seronegative. Source material: PBMCs. The J gene is TRBJ1-1, the V gene TRBV29-1; D remains ambiguous. The CDR3 nucleotides read TGCAGCGTTGAGGGCCCCATGAACACTGAAGCTTTCTTT. It codes for CSVEGPMNTEAFF.